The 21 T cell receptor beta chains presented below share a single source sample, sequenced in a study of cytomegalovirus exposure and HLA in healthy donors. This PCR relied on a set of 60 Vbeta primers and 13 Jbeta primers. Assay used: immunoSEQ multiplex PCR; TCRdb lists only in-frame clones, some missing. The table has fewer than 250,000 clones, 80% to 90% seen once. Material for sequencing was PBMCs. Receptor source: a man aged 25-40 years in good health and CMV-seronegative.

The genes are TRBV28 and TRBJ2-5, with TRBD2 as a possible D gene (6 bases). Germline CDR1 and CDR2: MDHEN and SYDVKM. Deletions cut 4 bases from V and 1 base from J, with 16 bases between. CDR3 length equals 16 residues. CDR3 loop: CASSSEGAGLQETQYF. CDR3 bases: TGTGCCAGCAGTTCGGAGGGTGCCGGGCTCCAAGAGACCCAGTACTTC.

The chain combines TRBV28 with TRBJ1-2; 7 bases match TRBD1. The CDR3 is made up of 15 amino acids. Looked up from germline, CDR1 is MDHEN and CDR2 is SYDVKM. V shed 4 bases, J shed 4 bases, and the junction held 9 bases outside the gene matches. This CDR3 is CASSWTGQSLYGYTF. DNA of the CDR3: TGTGCCAGCAGTTGGACAGGACAGTCCCTCTATGGCTACACCTTC.

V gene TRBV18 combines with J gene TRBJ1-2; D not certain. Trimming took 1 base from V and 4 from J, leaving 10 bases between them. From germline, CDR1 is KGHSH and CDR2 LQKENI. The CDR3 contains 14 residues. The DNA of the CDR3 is TGTGCCAGCTCACCACAGGGAGTCCCCTATGGCTACACCTTC. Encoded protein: CASSPQGVPYGYTF. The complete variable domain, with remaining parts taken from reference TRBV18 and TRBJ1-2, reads NAGVMQNPRHLVRRRGQEARLRCSPMKGHSHVYWYRQLPEEGLKFMVYLQKENIIDESGMPKERFSAEFPKEGPSILRIQQVVRGDSAAYFCASSPQGVPYGYTFGSGTRLTVV.

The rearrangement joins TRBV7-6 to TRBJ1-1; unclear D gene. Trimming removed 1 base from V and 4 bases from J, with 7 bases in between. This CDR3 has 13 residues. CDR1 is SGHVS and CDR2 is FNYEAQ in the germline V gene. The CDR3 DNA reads TGTGCCAGCAGCTTAGGGTCGGGCACTGAAGCTTTCTTT. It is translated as CASSLGSGTEAFF.

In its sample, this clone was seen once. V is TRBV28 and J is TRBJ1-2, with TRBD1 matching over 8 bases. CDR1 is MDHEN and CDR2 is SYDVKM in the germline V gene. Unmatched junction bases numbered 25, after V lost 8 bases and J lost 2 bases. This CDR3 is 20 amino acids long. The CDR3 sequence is CASSSPGWTIGQGGNYGYTF. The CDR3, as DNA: TGTGCCAGCTCATCACCGGGTTGGACGATCGGACAGGGAGGCAACTATGGCTACACCTTC.

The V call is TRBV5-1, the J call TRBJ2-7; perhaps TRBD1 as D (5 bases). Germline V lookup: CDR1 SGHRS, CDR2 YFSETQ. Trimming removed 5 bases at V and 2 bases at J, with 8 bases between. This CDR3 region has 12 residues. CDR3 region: CASRKGTYEQYF. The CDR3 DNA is TGCGCCAGCAGAAAGGGGACCTACGAGCAGTACTTC.

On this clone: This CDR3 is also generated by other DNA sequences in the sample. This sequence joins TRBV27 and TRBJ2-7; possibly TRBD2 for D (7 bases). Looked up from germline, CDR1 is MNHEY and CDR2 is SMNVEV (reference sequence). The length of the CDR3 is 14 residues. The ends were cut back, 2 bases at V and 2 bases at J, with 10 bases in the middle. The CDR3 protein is CASSLRGATYEQYF. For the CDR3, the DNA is TGTGCCAGCAGTTTACGGGGGGCTACCTACGAGCAGTACTTC.

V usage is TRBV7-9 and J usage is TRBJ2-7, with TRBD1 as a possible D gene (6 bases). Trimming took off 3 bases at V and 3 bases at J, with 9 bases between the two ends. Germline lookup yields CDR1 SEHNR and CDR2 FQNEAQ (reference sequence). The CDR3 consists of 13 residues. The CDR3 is CASSLPTGYEQYF. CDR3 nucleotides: TGTGCCAGCAGCTTGCCGACAGGCTACGAGCAGTACTTC.

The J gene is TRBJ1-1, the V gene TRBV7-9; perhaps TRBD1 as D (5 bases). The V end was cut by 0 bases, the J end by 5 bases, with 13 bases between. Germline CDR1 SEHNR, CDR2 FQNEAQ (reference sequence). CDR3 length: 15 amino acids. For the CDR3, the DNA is TGTGCCAGCAGCTTAGCGGGGGGGGAGAGGACTGAAGCTTTCTTT. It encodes CASSLAGGERTEAFF.

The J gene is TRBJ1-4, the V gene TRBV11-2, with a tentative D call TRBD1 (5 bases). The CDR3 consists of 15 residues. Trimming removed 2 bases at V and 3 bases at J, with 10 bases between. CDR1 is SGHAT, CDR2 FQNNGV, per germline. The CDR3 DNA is TGTGCCAGCAGCTTAAGCGGGGGTCCTAATGAAAAACTGTTTTTT. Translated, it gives CASSLSGGPNEKLFF.

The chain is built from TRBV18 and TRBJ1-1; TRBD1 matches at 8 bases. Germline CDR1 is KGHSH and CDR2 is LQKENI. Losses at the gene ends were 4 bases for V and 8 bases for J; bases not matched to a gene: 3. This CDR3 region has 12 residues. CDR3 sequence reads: CASSLRDREAFF. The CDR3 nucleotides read TGTGCCAGCTCACTCCGGGACAGGGAAGCTTTCTTT.

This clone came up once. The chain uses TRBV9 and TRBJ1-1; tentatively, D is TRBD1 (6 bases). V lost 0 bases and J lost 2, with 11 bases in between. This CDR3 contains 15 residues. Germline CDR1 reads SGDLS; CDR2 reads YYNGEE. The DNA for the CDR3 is TGTGCCAGCAGCGTAGAGGGGGGGCCAAACACTGAAGCTTTCTTT. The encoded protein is CASSVEGGPNTEAFF.

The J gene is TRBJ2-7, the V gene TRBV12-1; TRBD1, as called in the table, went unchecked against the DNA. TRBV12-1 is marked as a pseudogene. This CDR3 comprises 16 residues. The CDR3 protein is CASSPPPFDSVYEQYF. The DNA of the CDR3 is TGTGCCAGCAGCCCCCCGCCGTTCGACAGCGTCTACGAGCAGTACTTC.

CDR3 sequence: CATSRSRAQRGQPQHF. The CDR3 DNA reads TGTGCCACCAGCAGATCAAGGGCCCAGCGGGGTCAGCCCCAGCATTTT. The chain is built from TRBV15 and TRBJ1-5; no reliable D call. This CDR3 has 16 amino acids. The germline gives CDR1 LNHNV, CDR2 YYDKDF (reference sequence). Deletions cut 2 bases from V and 6 bases from J, with 17 bases between. Looking up the rest from reference TRBV15 and TRBJ1-5 gives the full variable domain: DAMVIQNPRYQVTQFGKPVTLSCSQTLNHNVMYWYQQKSSQAPKLLFHYYDKDFNNEADTPDNFQSRRPNTSFCFLDIRSPGLGDTAMYLCATSRSRAQRGQPQHFGDGTRLSIL.

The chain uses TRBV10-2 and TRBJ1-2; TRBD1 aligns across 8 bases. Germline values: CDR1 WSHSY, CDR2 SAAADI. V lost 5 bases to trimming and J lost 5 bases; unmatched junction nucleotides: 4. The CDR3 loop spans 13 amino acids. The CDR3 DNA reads TGCGCCAGCAGTACTGACAGGGGATATGGCTACACCTTC. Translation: CASSTDRGYGYTF.

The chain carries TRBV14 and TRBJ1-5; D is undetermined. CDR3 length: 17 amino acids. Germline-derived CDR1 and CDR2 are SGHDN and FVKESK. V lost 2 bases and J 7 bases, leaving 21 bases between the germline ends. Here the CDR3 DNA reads TGTGCCAGCAGCCAACAACCCGCCGGGGTTGCCAACCAGCCCCAGCATTTT. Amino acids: CASSQQPAGVANQPQHF.

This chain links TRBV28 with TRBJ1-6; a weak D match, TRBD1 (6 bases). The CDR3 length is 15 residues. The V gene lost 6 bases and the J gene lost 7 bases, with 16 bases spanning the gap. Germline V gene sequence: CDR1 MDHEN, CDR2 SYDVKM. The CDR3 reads CASRSPGQGNSPLHF. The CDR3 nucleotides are TGTGCCAGCAGGTCCCCGGGTCAGGGGAATTCACCCCTCCACTTT.

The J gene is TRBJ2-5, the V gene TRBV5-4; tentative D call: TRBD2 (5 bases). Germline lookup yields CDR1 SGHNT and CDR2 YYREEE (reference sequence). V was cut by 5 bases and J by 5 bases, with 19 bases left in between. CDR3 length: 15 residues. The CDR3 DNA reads TGTGCCAGCAGTCCAGTGTCGGGGTTGGGGGAGACCCAGTACTTC. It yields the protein CASSPVSGLGETQYF.

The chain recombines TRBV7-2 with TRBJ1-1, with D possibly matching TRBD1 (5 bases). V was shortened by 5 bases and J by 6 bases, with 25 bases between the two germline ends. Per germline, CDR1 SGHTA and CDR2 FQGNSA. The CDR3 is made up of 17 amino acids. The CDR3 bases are TGTGCCAGCAGCCCCCTGGCAGGGTCCGGGGGTTCCCCTGAAGCTTTCTTT. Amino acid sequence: CASSPLAGSGGSPEAFF.

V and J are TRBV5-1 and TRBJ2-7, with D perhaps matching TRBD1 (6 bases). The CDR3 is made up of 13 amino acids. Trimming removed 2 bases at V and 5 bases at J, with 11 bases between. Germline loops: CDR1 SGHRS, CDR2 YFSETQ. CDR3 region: CASSLTGFHEQYF. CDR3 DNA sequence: TGCGCCAGCAGCTTAACAGGGTTCCACGAGCAGTACTTC. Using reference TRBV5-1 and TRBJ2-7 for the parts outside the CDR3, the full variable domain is KAGVTQTPRYLIKTRGQQVTLSCSPISGHRSVSWYQQTPGQGLQFLFEYFSETQRNKGNFPGRFSGRQFSNSRSEMNVSTLELGDSALYLCASSLTGFHEQYFGPGTRLTVT.

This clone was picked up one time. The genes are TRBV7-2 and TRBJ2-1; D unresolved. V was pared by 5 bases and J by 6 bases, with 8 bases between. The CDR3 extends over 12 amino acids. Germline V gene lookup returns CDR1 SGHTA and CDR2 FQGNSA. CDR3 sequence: CASSPHGNEQFF. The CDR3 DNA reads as TGTGCCAGCAGCCCCCACGGCAATGAGCAGTTCTTC.